One sample yielded the 22 T cell receptor beta chains listed below, sequenced in a study of T cell responses to AZD1222 COVID-19 vaccine. Libraries were prepared by immunoSEQ multiplex PCR; TCRdb keeps only in-frame clonotypes and omits some of them. The sample comprises 84,000 or so clones, about 90% of which are singletons, and roughly 15% rests with the top ten. The specimen comprised peripheral blood, sampled on day 0 of AZD1222 vaccination. The source is an adult in good health.

The genes are TRBV19 and TRBJ1-5; D gene ambiguous. Germline V gene lookup returns CDR1 LNHDA and CDR2 SQIVND (reference sequence). V lost 5 bases, J lost 4 bases, and 9 bases lay in between. The CDR3 covers 13 residues. CDR3 DNA: TGTGCCAGTAGTGAGGTTAAAAATCAGCCCCAGCATTTT. This encodes CASSEVKNQPQHF.

This chain joins TRBV12-3 or TRBV12-4 and TRBJ1-2; D ambiguous. Trimming left V 5 bases short and J 2 bases short, with 9 bases between. This CDR3 contains 13 residues. CDR3 loop: CASSTRPNYGYTF. The CDR3 nucleotides are TGTGCCAGCAGTACGAGACCGAACTATGGCTACACCTTC.

The V call is TRBV11-2, the J call TRBJ2-1, with 7 bases matching TRBD1. With V trimmed by 4 bases and J by 5 bases, 11 bases remained unmatched. Germline CDR1 SGHAT, CDR2 FQNNGV. The CDR3 sequence is 16 residues long. CDR3 region: CASSSLGGRGHNEQFF. In nucleotides, the CDR3 is TGTGCCAGCAGCTCCTTAGGGGGCAGGGGACACAATGAGCAGTTCTTC.

The chain employs TRBV12-3 or TRBV12-4 and TRBJ2-7; 7 bases fit TRBD2. V lost 8 bases, J lost 6 bases, and 7 bases stayed unmatched. This CDR3 region has 12 residues. DNA for the CDR3: TGTGCCAGCCACGCAGGCGGGGGCGAGCAGTACTTC. Its protein product is CASHAGGGEQYF.

The rearrangement links TRBV6-5 to TRBJ2-2; the D gene is possibly TRBD2 (5 bases). This CDR3 spans 15 amino acids. V was cut by 8 bases and J by 2 bases, with 15 bases left in between. Germline CDR1 is MNHEY and CDR2 is SVGAGI. This CDR3 reads CASRAPGRNTGELFF. The CDR3, as DNA: TGTGCCAGCCGGGCTCCGGGGAGAAACACCGGGGAGCTGTTTTTT.

The genes are TRBV28 and TRBJ2-3; 10 nucleotides line up with TRBD1. J was trimmed by 4 bases and V by 6 bases; bases with no gene match: 10. Germline values: CDR1 MDHEN, CDR2 SYDVKM. The CDR3 loop spans 16 amino acids. As DNA, the CDR3 is TGTGCCAGCAGCTCACCGGGACAGGGGACGTCAGATACGCAGTATTTT. This codes for CASSSPGQGTSDTQYF.

The chain recombines TRBV28 with TRBJ2-7; TRBD1 matches at 10 bases. The J segment lost 5 bases and the V segment lost 2 bases, leaving 9 bases of the junction unmatched. CDR3 length: 16 residues. CDR1 MDHEN and CDR2 SYDVKM come from the germline V gene. The CDR3 loop is CASSLAIGTGAHEQYF. The CDR3 coding sequence is TGTGCCAGCAGTTTAGCAATCGGGACAGGGGCCCACGAGCAGTACTTC.

V gene TRBV19 combines with J gene TRBJ1-5; 7 bases agree with TRBD1. The CDR3 spans 18 residues. The ends lost 0 bases at V and 7 bases at J; junction bases unmatched: 15. Germline assignment: CDR1 LNHDA and CDR2 SQIVND (reference sequence). CDR3 residues: CASSIEVIGRGIDQPQHF. CDR3 nucleotide sequence: TGTGCCAGTAGTATAGAAGTGATTGGCAGGGGGATTGACCAGCCCCAGCATTTT. Complete variable domain (other parts from reference TRBV19 and TRBJ1-5): DGGITQSPKYLFRKEGQNVTLSCEQNLNHDAMYWYRQDPGQGLRLIYYSQIVNDFQKGDIAEGYSVSREKKESFPLTVTSAQKNPTAFYLCASSIEVIGRGIDQPQHFGDGTRLSIL.

The CDR3 is CASSSRGASGSAYNEQFF. The CDR3 nucleotides are TGTGCCAGCAGCTCGCGGGGGGCTAGCGGGAGTGCCTACAATGAGCAGTTCTTC. V and J are TRBV5-4 and TRBJ2-1, with 10 bases identical to TRBD2. Looked up from germline, CDR1 is SGHNT and CDR2 is YYREEE (reference sequence). This CDR3 has 18 amino acids. V dropped 3 bases and J dropped 2; count of bases not matched to a gene: 11.

The V gene is TRBV10-3, the J gene TRBJ2-2; 7 bases are a match to TRBD2. V was clipped by 2 bases and J by 7 bases; unmatched bases: 7. This CDR3 has 15 amino acids. The germline V gene encodes CDR1 ENHRY and CDR2 SYGVKD. The CDR3 protein is CAISEQAGVGGELFF. Here the CDR3 DNA reads TGTGCCATCAGTGAGCAGGCGGGAGTCGGCGGGGAGCTGTTTTTT.

This sequence joins TRBV2 and TRBJ2-7; D perhaps matches TRBD2 (5 bases). The CDR3 contains 13 residues. Per germline, CDR1 SNHLY and CDR2 FYNNEI. V was shortened by 11 bases and J by 5 bases, with 19 bases between the two germline ends. CDR3 region: CARSRNLGNEQYF. CDR3 bases: TGTGCCCGCTCGAGGAACCTCGGGAACGAGCAGTACTTC.

V is TRBV27 and J is TRBJ2-1; 8 nucleotides line up with TRBD1. There are 15 residues in the CDR3. The J segment lost 8 bases and the V segment lost 0 bases, leaving 6 bases of the junction unmatched. Germline CDR1 is MNHEY and CDR2 is SMNVEV (reference sequence). DNA of the CDR3: TGTGCCAGCAGTTTATCGTTGACAGGGGTCGATGAGCAGTTCTTC. Translating it yields CASSLSLTGVDEQFF.

The chain links TRBV5-1 to TRBJ2-7, with 7 bases identical to TRBD2. CDR3 length: 13 residues. Germline CDR1 reads SGHRS; CDR2 reads YFSETQ. The V and J ends lost 1 base and 3 bases, in that order; junction bases with no gene match: 1. The CDR3 bases are TGCGCCAGCAGCTTGCTAGCGGACTACGAGCAGTACTTC. It is translated as CASSLLADYEQYF.

The rearrangement links TRBV7-9 to TRBJ2-1; D tentatively reads TRBD1 or TRBD2 (5 bases each). V gave up 0 bases and J gave up 4 bases, with 7 bases separating them. Germline V lookup: CDR1 SEHNR, CDR2 FQNEAQ (reference sequence). The CDR3 contains 14 residues. The CDR3 sequence is CASSLAGVYNEQFF. The CDR3 DNA reads TGTGCCAGCAGCTTAGCGGGGGTGTACAATGAGCAGTTCTTC.

The chain combines TRBV7-9 with TRBJ2-3; D is unresolved. The CDR3 runs 14 residues. Germline CDR1 reads SEHNR; CDR2 reads FQNEAQ (reference sequence). The V end was cut by 5 bases, the J end by 2 bases, with 11 bases between. The CDR3 here is CASSLLLNTDTQYF. The CDR3 DNA sequence: TGTGCCAGCAGCCTTTTGCTGAACACAGATACGCAGTATTTT.

V usage is TRBV29-1 and J usage is TRBJ1-1; TRBD1 agrees at 8 bases. The germline gives CDR1 SQVTM, CDR2 ANQGSEA. V lost 1 base to trimming and J lost 7 bases; unmatched junction nucleotides: 5. CDR3 size: 13 residues. The CDR3 coding sequence is TGCAGCGTTGAAGTAACAGGGGGGATTGAAGCTTTCTTT. It codes for CSVEVTGGIEAFF.

The V call is TRBV7-9, the J call TRBJ1-3; unclear D gene. The V gene's germline CDR1 is SEHNR and CDR2 FQNEAQ (reference sequence). The CDR3 runs 16 residues. V lost 5 bases, J lost 4 bases, and 18 bases lay in between. Here the CDR3 DNA reads TGTGCCAGCAGCCTCGCCGGTGGAAACTCCGGAAACACCATATATTTT. This gives the protein CASSLAGGNSGNTIYF. The full variable domain, completed using reference TRBV7-9 and TRBJ1-3, is DTGVSQNPRHKITKRGQNVTFRCDPISEHNRLYWYRQTLGQGPEFLTYFQNEAQLEKSRLLSDRFSAERPKGSFSTLEIQRTEQGDSAMYLCASSLAGGNSGNTIYFGEGSWLTVV.

This clone was detected only once. This sequence joins TRBV19 and TRBJ1-1, with D possibly matching TRBD1 (5 bases). Germline V gene data show CDR1 as LNHDA and CDR2 as SQIVND (reference sequence). This CDR3 is 14 amino acids long. The V and J ends lost 6 bases and 1 base respectively, with 12 bases between them. The CDR3 is CASRWGDRNTEAFF. The CDR3 DNA reads as TGTGCCAGTAGATGGGGAGACAGGAACACTGAAGCTTTCTTT.

The gene calls are TRBV5-1 and TRBJ2-7, with D hard to call. The CDR3 totals 14 residues. V gave up 0 bases and J gave up 1 base, with 8 bases separating them. Per the germline V gene, CDR1 is SGHRS and CDR2 is YFSETQ. The CDR3 reads CASSLGAGSYEQYF. CDR3 in DNA: TGCGCCAGCAGCTTGGGGGCAGGTTCCTACGAGCAGTACTTC.

This clone was seen just once. The CDR3 protein is CASSPPGLADYEQYF. DNA for the CDR3: TGTGCCAGCAGCCCCCCGGGACTAGCGGACTACGAGCAGTACTTC. The V call is TRBV7-2, the J call TRBJ2-7; TRBD2 matches at 11 bases. The CDR3 length is 15 residues. Germline CDR1 SGHTA, CDR2 FQGNSA. Trimming removed 5 bases from V and 3 bases from J; junction bases left unmatched: 6.

This clone showed up just once. The V and J genes are TRBV28 and TRBJ2-1; 8 positions agree with TRBD2. CDR3 size: 12 residues. The V and J ends lost 8 bases and 10 bases, in that order; junction bases with no gene match: 7. Germline V gene sequence: CDR1 MDHEN, CDR2 SYDVKM. DNA for the CDR3: TGTGCCAGCCAAGCGGGAGCGGGGGAGCAGTTCTTC. Translated: CASQAGAGEQFF.

The chain has TRBV19 and TRBJ2-1; TRBD2 aligns across 13 bases. V lost 7 bases, J lost 5 bases, and 8 bases stayed unmatched. The germline gives CDR1 LNHDA, CDR2 SQIVND (reference sequence). The CDR3 has 16 amino acids. The CDR3: CASTPTGTSGNNEQFF. CDR3 sequence (DNA): TGTGCCAGTACCCCAACGGGGACTAGCGGGAACAATGAGCAGTTCTTC.